This passage covers 30 T cell receptor beta chains from one sample sequenced in a study of blood T cell repertoires in COVID-19. Repertoires were generated with immunoSEQ multiplex PCR, while TCRdb's copy carries only in-frame clones and drops some. The table lists tens of thousands of clones, 65% to 85% of them singletons. The sample taken for sequencing was peripheral blood. The receptors stem from a man between 60 and 75 years old with COVID-19, enrolled during active disease.

V gene TRBV24-1 combines with J gene TRBJ2-7, with 13 bases that match TRBD2. The junction had 1 base not matched to a gene; V was cut back by 4 bases and J by 8 bases. The CDR3 consists of 13 residues. Germline V gives CDR1 KGHDR, CDR2 SFDVKD. For the CDR3, the DNA is TGTGCCACCAGTGAGGGACTAGCGGGGAAGCAGTACTTC. Its translation: CATSEGLAGKQYF.

The V call is TRBV10-1, the J call TRBJ2-1; 10 positions agree with TRBD2. Germline lookup yields CDR1 WNHNN and CDR2 SYGVQD (reference sequence). V gave up 5 bases and J gave up 8 bases; unmatched junction bases: 3. The CDR3 covers 13 residues. The CDR3 here is CASSRLAGDEQFF. DNA of the CDR3: TGCGCCAGCAGTCGTCTAGCGGGAGATGAGCAGTTCTTC.

The sample holds a few counts of this clone. The chain recombines TRBV19 with TRBJ1-1; 10 bases line up with TRBD1. CDR3 length: 15 residues. After removal of 7 bases from V and 5 bases from J, the junction contained 10 bases not matched to a gene. Germline V gene data show CDR1 as LNHDA and CDR2 as SQIVND (reference sequence). CDR3 DNA: TGTGCCAGTAAATTAAGGGACAGGGGAGGGACTGAAGCTTTCTTT. Protein: CASKLRDRGGTEAFF. The whole variable domain, remainder taken from reference TRBV19 and TRBJ1-1, is DGGITQSPKYLFRKEGQNVTLSCEQNLNHDAMYWYRQDPGQGLRLIYYSQIVNDFQKGDIAEGYSVSREKKESFPLTVTSAQKNPTAFYLCASKLRDRGGTEAFFGQGTRLTVV.

The J gene is TRBJ2-1, the V gene TRBV11-3; TRBD1 is a possible D gene (5 bases). V gave up 1 base and J gave up 9 bases, with 19 bases separating them. The length of the CDR3 is 16 residues. From germline, CDR1 is SGHNT and CDR2 YENEEA. Here the CDR3 DNA reads TGTGCCAGCAGCTTAGGGGGCAGGATTAGCCTGGGTGAGCAGTTCTTC. Protein: CASSLGGRISLGEQFF.

This chain joins TRBV11-3 and TRBJ2-3, with D perhaps TRBD1 (5 bases). The CDR3 has 13 amino acids. Germline assignment: CDR1 SGHNT and CDR2 YENEEA. Trimming pared 0 bases from V and 10 bases from J, leaving 11 bases between. The CDR3, as DNA: TGTGCCAGCAGCTTAGATCCATCCAGGGCGCAGTATTTT. This translates into CASSLDPSRAQYF.

The rearrangement joins TRBV5-5 to TRBJ2-1; 8 bases agree with TRBD1. CDR1 SGHKS and CDR2 YYEKEE come from the germline V gene (reference sequence). With V trimmed by 4 bases and J by 0 bases, 6 bases remained unmatched. The CDR3 contains 16 residues. This CDR3 is CASSGQGFSSYNEQFF. The CDR3 DNA sequence: TGTGCCAGCAGCGGACAGGGCTTTAGCTCCTACAATGAGCAGTTCTTC.

A note on this clone: Its ends do not fully match the called genes, so a read error is possible. The gene calls are TRBV28 and TRBJ2-1, with D unclear. Germline V CDR1 and CDR2: MDHEN, SYDVKM. The CDR3 covers 12 residues. This chain's CDR3 is CASSERRRLEIF. CDR3 nucleotide sequence: TGTGCCAGCAGTGAGCGTCGAAGGCTAGAGATCTTC.

This clone has a count of ten or more. The chain couples TRBV7-9 to TRBJ1-2; TRBD1 is a possible D gene (6 bases). Germline values: CDR1 SEHNR, CDR2 FQNEAQ (reference sequence). CDR3 length: 14 amino acids. Trimming took 5 bases from V and 1 from J, leaving 11 bases between them. For the CDR3, the DNA is TGTGCCAGCAGCCCGGACAGTGGTAACTATGGCTACACCTTC. Its translation is CASSPDSGNYGYTF.

This chain joins TRBV18 and TRBJ1-6; D remains unclear. The V end lost 3 bases, the J end lost 11 bases, and 14 bases lay between the germline ends. Germline-derived CDR1 and CDR2 are KGHSH and LQKENI. This CDR3 has 14 residues. This CDR3 is CASSPEGEGTPLHF. The CDR3 nucleotides are TGTGCCAGCTCACCGGAGGGTGAAGGGACACCCCTCCACTTT.

This sequence joins TRBV5-4 and TRBJ2-3; possibly TRBD1 for D (6 bases). CDR1 is SGHNT, CDR2 YYREEE, per germline (reference sequence). V was trimmed by 4 bases and J by 0 bases, leaving 18 bases between them. The CDR3 covers 17 residues. The CDR3 DNA reads TGTGCCAGCAGCCCGGGATTACGGCAGGGGAGCACAGATACGCAGTATTTT. This encodes CASSPGLRQGSTDTQYF. The full variable domain, completed using reference TRBV5-4 and TRBJ2-3, is ETGVTQSPTHLIKTRGQQVTLRCSSQSGHNTVSWYQQALGQGPQFIFQYYREEENGRGNFPPRFSGLQFPNYSSELNVNALELDDSALYLCASSPGLRQGSTDTQYFGPGTRLTVL.

The chain joins TRBV5-1 to TRBJ2-1; 9 bases align to TRBD1. CDR3 size: 17 residues. Germline CDR1 SGHRS, CDR2 YFSETQ. The V segment lost 5 bases and the J segment 1 base; nucleotides outside the gene matches: 10. The CDR3 region has the DNA TGCGCCAGCAGATCACCCGGGACAGGGATGTCCTACAATGAGCAGTTCTTC. Protein product: CASRSPGTGMSYNEQFF. Based on the CDR3 plus reference TRBV5-1 and TRBJ2-1, the full variable domain is KAGVTQTPRYLIKTRGQQVTLSCSPISGHRSVSWYQQTPGQGLQFLFEYFSETQRNKGNFPGRFSGRQFSNSRSEMNVSTLELGDSALYLCASRSPGTGMSYNEQFFGPGTRLTVL.

The chain has TRBV10-1 and TRBJ2-1, with no clear D. This CDR3 comprises 16 residues. The germline V gene encodes CDR1 WNHNN and CDR2 SYGVQD (reference sequence). Deletions cut 3 bases from V and 4 bases from J, with 16 bases between. CDR3 in amino acids: CASSDSLAESYNEQFF. DNA for the CDR3: TGCGCCAGCAGTGACTCGCTCGCGGAGAGTTACAATGAGCAGTTCTTC.

The chain employs TRBV23-1 and TRBJ2-3; 9 bases agree with TRBD1. TRBV23-1 is recorded as an ORF, its role being uncertain. The CDR3 sequence is 14 residues long. V lost 3 bases and J lost 4; bases outside the gene matches: 2. The DNA for the CDR3 is TGCGCCAGCAGTCAGGGACAGGGCCCAGATACGCAGTATTTT. Translating it yields CASSQGQGPDTQYF.

The chain links TRBV6-5 to TRBJ2-2; perhaps TRBD1 as D (5 bases). The CDR3 covers 16 residues. Germline V gives CDR1 MNHEY, CDR2 SVGAGI. V was trimmed by 3 bases and J by 1 base, leaving 12 bases between them. The CDR3 coding sequence is TGTGCCAGCAGTTATAAGGGCAGGGTGAACACCGGGGAGCTGTTTTTT. This sequence encodes CASSYKGRVNTGELFF.

The chain is built from TRBV5-1 and TRBJ2-5, with 7 positions matching TRBD1. V lost 7 bases to trimming and J lost 1 base; unmatched junction nucleotides: 7. There are 14 residues in the CDR3. CDR1 SGHRS and CDR2 YFSETQ come from the germline V gene. DNA of the CDR3: TGCGCCAGCTCCCAGGGACAGACCCAAGAGACCCAGTACTTC. Translating gives CASSQGQTQETQYF.

With respect to this clone: This specimen includes other DNA sequences encoding the same CDR3. This rearrangement joins TRBV19 to TRBJ1-5; the D gene is possibly TRBD1 (5 bases). The CDR3 covers 14 residues. Germline CDR1 is LNHDA and CDR2 is SQIVND (reference sequence). V lost 2 bases and J lost 1, with 6 bases in between. CDR3 loop: CASSIQGSNQPQHF. CDR3 sequence (DNA): TGTGCCAGTAGTATACAGGGCAGCAATCAGCCCCAGCATTTT. The whole variable domain, remainder taken from reference TRBV19 and TRBJ1-5, is DGGITQSPKYLFRKEGQNVTLSCEQNLNHDAMYWYRQDPGQGLRLIYYSQIVNDFQKGDIAEGYSVSREKKESFPLTVTSAQKNPTAFYLCASSIQGSNQPQHFGDGTRLSIL.

This clone was seen once. The chain uses TRBV19 and TRBJ2-3; TRBD2 is a possible D gene (6 bases). The CDR3 runs to 14 residues. Germline V gene lookup returns CDR1 LNHDA and CDR2 SQIVND (reference sequence). The V end was cut by 3 bases, the J end by 1 base, with 8 bases between. The CDR3 bases are TGTGCCAGTAGTATGGAGGGAGGCACAGATACGCAGTATTTT. Residues: CASSMEGGTDTQYF.

The CDR3 region is CATSDPWGRTGELFF. As DNA, the CDR3 is TGTGCCACCAGTGATCCCTGGGGGAGGACCGGGGAGCTGTTTTTT. The genes are TRBV24-1 and TRBJ2-2; weak D call: TRBD2 (6 bases). Per germline, CDR1 KGHDR and CDR2 SFDVKD. This CDR3 is 15 amino acids long. V was clipped by 3 bases and J by 5 bases, with 12 bases between them.

In this sample, this clone is medium-sized. The chain has TRBV5-1 and TRBJ2-1; 9 nucleotides agree with TRBD1. The CDR3 loop spans 15 amino acids. The trim removed 3 bases at V and 2 bases at J, leaving 3 bases unmatched. Germline V gene sequence: CDR1 SGHRS, CDR2 YFSETQ. For the CDR3, the DNA is TGCGCCAGCAGCTGGGGACAGGGCCCCTACAATGAGCAGTTCTTC. Protein sequence: CASSWGQGPYNEQFF. The entire variable domain, with the rest obtained from reference TRBV5-1 and TRBJ2-1, is as follows: KAGVTQTPRYLIKTRGQQVTLSCSPISGHRSVSWYQQTPGQGLQFLFEYFSETQRNKGNFPGRFSGRQFSNSRSEMNVSTLELGDSALYLCASSWGQGPYNEQFFGPGTRLTVL.

The gene calls are TRBV21-1 and TRBJ1-3. TRBV21-1 is deemed a pseudogene. The CDR3 contains 16 residues. The CDR3 nucleotides are TGTGCCAGCAGCTCAGGAGGAGGGAAGGCTGGAAACACCATATATTTT. Translation gives CASSSGGGKAGNTIYF.

This clone appeared a few times. The V and J genes are TRBV6-1 and TRBJ1-1; tentatively, D is TRBD1 (5 bases). Trimming stripped 3 bases from V and 7 bases from J, with 12 bases between. CDR1 is MNHNS, CDR2 SASEGT, per germline. This CDR3 contains 13 residues. CDR3 coding DNA: TGTGCCAGCAGTGAGCTGGGGCAGGGTGAAGCTTTCTTT. Its translation: CASSELGQGEAFF.

This chain joins TRBV7-2 and TRBJ1-1, with D unresolved. Trimming pared 1 base from V and 7 bases from J, leaving 7 bases between. The length of the CDR3 is 12 residues. Germline-derived CDR1 and CDR2 are SGHTA and FQGNSA. CDR3 bases: TGTGCCAGCAGCTTAGATTGGAGTGAAGCTTTCTTT. This gives the protein CASSLDWSEAFF.

The chain employs TRBV27 and TRBJ2-1, with TRBD2 identical over 7 bases. This CDR3 is built from 15 residues. Germline V gene data show CDR1 as MNHEY and CDR2 as SMNVEV (reference sequence). J gave up 9 bases and V 1 base, and 9 bases lay outside the gene matches. The CDR3 sequence: CASSLFRTSYGEQFF. CDR3 coding DNA: TGTGCCAGCAGTTTATTTAGGACTAGTTATGGTGAGCAGTTCTTC.

The chain has TRBV7-3 and TRBJ2-3; TRBD2 might be the D (5 bases). CDR1 SGHTA and CDR2 FQGTGA come from the germline V gene. V was pared by 3 bases and J by 6 bases, with 16 bases between. There are 15 residues in the CDR3. The CDR3 nucleotides read TGTGCCAGCAGCTTTTTAGGTGTTCCGGGGGATACGCAGTATTTT. It translates to CASSFLGVPGDTQYF.

This chain uses TRBV4-1 with TRBJ2-1, with D possibly TRBD2 on 6 matching bases. The CDR3 totals 14 residues. In germline, CDR1 is MGHRA, CDR2 YSYEKL. V was pared by 8 bases and J by 7 bases, with 18 bases between. CDR3 protein: CASPLATKVNEQFF. The CDR3 region has the DNA TGCGCCAGCCCCCTAGCGACTAAGGTAAATGAGCAGTTCTTC.

This clone was seen more than once but under ten times. The V and J genes are TRBV5-6 and TRBJ1-2, with 9 bases matching TRBD1. CDR3 length: 14 residues. In germline, CDR1 is SGHDT, CDR2 YYEEEE. V was pared by 0 bases and J by 7 bases, with 4 bases of the junction left unmatched. DNA of the CDR3: TGTGCCAGCAGCTTGGAGGGACAGGGTGCTGGCTACACCTTC. Translated, it gives CASSLEGQGAGYTF.

The chain uses TRBV3-1 (or the pseudogene TRBV3-2) and TRBJ2-1, with TRBD2 matching 10 bases. With V trimmed by 6 bases and J by 5 bases, 4 bases remained unmatched. From germline, CDR1 is LGHDT and CDR2 YNNKEL (reference sequence). The CDR3 extends over 14 amino acids. The CDR3 DNA follows: TGTGCCAGCAGTAAGCGGGAGGGCAACAATGAGCAGTTCTTC. Protein product: CASSKREGNNEQFF.

This clone was counted a few times. The chain combines TRBV7-9 with TRBJ2-7; no reliable D call. The CDR3 runs to 14 residues. The ends were cut back, 1 base at V and 5 bases at J, with 12 bases in the middle. The V gene's germline CDR1 is SEHNR and CDR2 FQNEAQ (reference sequence). This chain's CDR3 is CASSLVSRSHEQYF. The CDR3 DNA reads as TGTGCCAGCAGCTTAGTTAGCCGCAGCCACGAGCAGTACTTC.

In this sample, this clone turned up a few times. This chain connects TRBV14 to TRBJ2-7; 7 nucleotides agree with TRBD1. Germline V gives CDR1 SGHDN, CDR2 FVKESK. This CDR3 spans 15 amino acids. V shed 3 bases, J shed 0 bases, and the junction held 5 bases outside the gene matches. Written as DNA, the CDR3 is TGTGCCAGCAGCCAGGGGACAGCCCTCTCCTACGAGCAGTACTTC. Translated: CASSQGTALSYEQYF.

This CDR3 reads CASSAGQGNGYTF. DNA for the CDR3: TGTGCCAGCTCCGCGGGACAGGGGAATGGCTACACCTTC. The chain joins TRBV18 to TRBJ1-2, with 10 bases lining up with TRBD1. Germline assignment: CDR1 KGHSH and CDR2 LQKENI. V gave up 6 bases and J gave up 6 bases; unmatched junction bases: 4. The CDR3 has 13 residues.